The T cell receptor beta chain under discussion was sequenced for a study of blood T cells in healthy people across ages. About the research overall: Template switching captured about one barcoded beta molecule per two T cells.

The sample holds a few counts of this clonotype. The antigen remains unidentified. Primers used in a second PCR of roughly 7 to 11 cycles were a sample-barcoded 5' primer and a J-beta primer mix. TCRdb called the 5' RACE reads again in MiXCR, with one record for every CDR3 protein. The repertoire holds 850,000 to 1,300,000 distinct CDR3 sequences, around 45% seen once, with approximately 17% in the top ten. The donors, all healthy, were Caucasians living in Russia, aged about 6 to 90. Study-wide results and limits: The diversity estimates, figures obtained from one million T cells, were considered underestimates. Naive and antigen-experienced cells could not be conclusively compared, given unsorted PBMCs.

The CDR3 spans 14 residues. CDR1 and CDR2 (germline): LGHDT, YNNKEL (reference sequence). V was pared by 2 bases and J by 0 bases, with 6 bases between. The chain has TRBV3-1 and TRBJ2-3; D call uncertain. This TCR came from a woman aged 55 to 70 in good health. Sequenced: blood. The CDR3 reads CASSQRVSTDTQYF. The CDR3 DNA reads as TGTGCCAGCAGCCAACGGGTGAGCACAGATACGCAGTATTTT.